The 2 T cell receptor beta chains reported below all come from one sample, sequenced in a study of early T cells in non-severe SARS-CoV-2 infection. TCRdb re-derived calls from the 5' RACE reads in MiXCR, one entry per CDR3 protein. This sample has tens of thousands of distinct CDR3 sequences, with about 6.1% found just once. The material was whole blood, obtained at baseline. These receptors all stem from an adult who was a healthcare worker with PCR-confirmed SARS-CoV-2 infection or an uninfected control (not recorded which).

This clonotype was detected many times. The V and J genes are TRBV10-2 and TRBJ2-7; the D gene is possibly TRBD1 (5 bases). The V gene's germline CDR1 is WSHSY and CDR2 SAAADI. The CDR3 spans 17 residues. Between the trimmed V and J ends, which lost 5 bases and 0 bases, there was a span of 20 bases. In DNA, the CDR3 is TGCGCCAGCAGTCCCGCACTCTCACAGGTATTCTCCTACGAGCAGTACTTC. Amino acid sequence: CASSPALSQVFSYEQYF.

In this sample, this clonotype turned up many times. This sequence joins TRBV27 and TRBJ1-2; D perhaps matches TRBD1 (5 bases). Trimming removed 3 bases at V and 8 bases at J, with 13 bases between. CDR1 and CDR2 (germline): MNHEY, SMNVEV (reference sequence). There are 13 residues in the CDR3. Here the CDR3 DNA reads TGTGCCAGCAGTTTGGTGGGGCTCTCCGGCTACACCTTC. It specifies CASSLVGLSGYTF.